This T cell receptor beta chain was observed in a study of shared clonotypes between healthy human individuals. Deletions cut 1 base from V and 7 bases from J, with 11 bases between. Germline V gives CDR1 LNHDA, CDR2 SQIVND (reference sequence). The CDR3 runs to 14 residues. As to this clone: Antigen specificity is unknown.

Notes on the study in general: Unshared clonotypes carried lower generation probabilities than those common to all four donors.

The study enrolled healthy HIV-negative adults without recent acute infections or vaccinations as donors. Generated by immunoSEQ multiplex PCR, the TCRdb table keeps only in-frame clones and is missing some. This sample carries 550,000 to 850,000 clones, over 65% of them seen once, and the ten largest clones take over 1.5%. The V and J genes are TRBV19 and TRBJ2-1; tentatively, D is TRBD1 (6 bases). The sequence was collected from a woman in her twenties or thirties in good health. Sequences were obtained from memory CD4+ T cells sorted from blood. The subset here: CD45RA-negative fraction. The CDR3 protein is CASSIAPDRNEQFF. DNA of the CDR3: TGTGCCAGTAGTATAGCCCCGGACAGAAATGAGCAGTTCTTC.